The T cell receptor beta chain under discussion was sequenced for a study of long-term antiretroviral therapy in people with HIV (dated by TCRdb to 2022 to 2024). In the study overall: The earliest samples were collected approximately a decade before the 2015 WHO recommendation for immediate ART, a period when ART was typically delayed until CD4 counts fell. A retrospective serial study tested whether changes in peripheral blood TRB repertoire composition and diversity were associated with ART initiation and durable HIV suppression. A total of 150 to 200 cryopreserved PBMC samples came from 30 adults with confirmed HIV infection and were collected serially over a mean of roughly six years (range 1-12). Among the 25 to 30 participants with HIV, eleven were female. No cross-contamination during QIAcube processing turned up in test extractions that ran a monoclonal T-cell line alongside around 34 polyclonal samples. Study-level results and caveats: Because pre-ART samples had limited cell numbers, unsorted PBMC were profiled rather than sorted CD4+ and CD8+ T cells. Inferences about post-ART repertoire changes are limited because no data were available on ART adherence, viral resistance or therapy changes. Limited PBMC availability meant only the TCR beta chain was sequenced, without alpha chain pairing. Narrower CDR3 length ranges were observed in HIV repertoires than in controls, and an antigen-experienced repertoire with only a slight naive shift after ART was suggested by the network structure. The samples span the years 2004 to 2017, and the ART regimens used may be less effective than current regimens. A significant increase in TRB diversity was found to be associated with ART initiation, although TRB diversity was observed to remain significantly below that of transplant donor controls even after long-term ART. Expanded TRB clones identified before ART initiation dominated the repertoire at all time points, although this dominance fluctuated and declined in many PLHIV after ART.

On this clone: Its antigen target is currently unknown. Within one base of it there is no much larger clone, and no base qualities were kept.

The immunoSEQ hsTCRB v3.0 assay was used at survey level resolution to sequence the TRB variable region. A depth of about 35,000-55,000 T-cell genomes per sample was targeted for TRB sequencing. TRB libraries were pooled and sequenced on an Illumina MiSeq using a v3 150-cycle kit. For the original study's pipeline: Analysis of repertoires was carried out in R inside a reproducible Nextflow workflow spanning QC, data transformation and analysis. LymphoSeq2, an R package for AIRR-Seq data exploration, was used to implement custom analyses. After excluding several samples that yielded fewer than 5000 total TRB sequences, fewer than 200 HIV repertoires remained for analysis. Among the approximately 180 HIV repertoires that were kept, roughly 58 were collected before ART initiation and more than 120 were collected after ART initiation. Repertoires were downsampled to 5000 TRB nucleotide sequences, with summary statistics averaged over 100 downsampling iterations. TRB sequences were retained for analysis only if CDR3 regions of at least seven amino acids were present. Two measures captured diversity: a Shannon entropy-derived clonality score and the Gini coefficient. In repertoire networks, the top 5000 CDR3 amino acid sequences were linked whenever an edit distance of one separated two sequences. For TRB CDR3 amino acid sequences, antigen specificity groups and MHC restriction were predicted with GLIPH2. To flag known CMV, EBV, HIV or tissue antigen associations, CDR3 amino acid sequences were matched against VDJdb and McPAS-TCR. Pre-ART, post-ART and control groups were compared with Wilcoxon signed-rank tests and Holm-Bonferroni correction. TCRdb obtained this table from immuneACCESS and retained in-frame rearrangements with V and J assigned. These tables miss some clones; where compared with another copy, unresolved V genes account for less than half of the shortfall, and the remainder is unexplained. The D gene and trimming were derived from the DNA, and the V and J assignments and clone size from that table. This sample holds more than 25,000 clones; 60% to 80% were observed only once. The ten biggest clones cover 11% of the sample.

Inclusion was restricted to participants for whom at least one PBMC sample before ART initiation and at least two post-ART samples were available. Treatment was received in the United States of America by all participants with HIV. Before DNA extraction, cryopreserved samples of roughly 0.9-11 million PBMC were thawed and washed. At the time of the earliest PBMC sample, participants with HIV were aged between about 20 and 54 years. PBMC samples were contributed by each participant from 1-4 timepoints before ART initiation and 2-8 timepoints after ART initiation, with a median of 7 samples. Serial HIV viral load, CD4+ T-cell count, ART history and demographic data were obtained for every participant. Genomic DNA was extracted from unsorted PBMC with a Qiagen kit on a QIAcube, processed in batches of 12 samples. The clonotype comes from a man aged 30 to 39 with HIV. Specimen: unsorted PBMCs, collected 2.1 years after starting antiretroviral therapy.

The bases are TGCGCCAGCAGCTTGGCTTCGGACAGGGGGGCTTTCTTT. It is translated as CASSLASDRGAFF. The V and J genes are TRBV5-1 and TRBJ1-1; 10 bases in between match TRBD1. Including cysteine and phenylalanine, the CDR3 has 13 amino acids. Only CDR3 DNA remains: 39 bases, in frame from the first base. Clipping removes 0 bases from V and 11 bases from J, with 4 as the unmatched junction base count. CDR1 SGHRS and CDR2 YFSETQ are derived from the germline V gene. Extended through the reference TRBV5-1 and TRBJ1-1 proteins, this CDR3 yields the full variable domain: KAGVTQTPRYLIKTRGQQVTLSCSPISGHRSVSWYQQTPGQGLQFLFEYFSETQRNKGNFPGRFSGRQFSNSRSEMNVSTLELGDSALYLCASSLASDRGAFFGQGTRLTVV.